This T cell receptor beta chain stems from a study of patients and donors after allogeneic stem cell transplantation (dated by TCRdb to about 2020). Its CDR3 holds 17 amino acids, cysteine through phenylalanine. Left in the record is the CDR3 DNA by itself, 51 bases read in frame from the first base. Relative to germline, V is 1 base shorter and J is 2 bases shorter, with 15 bases between their ends. A few counts support this clonotype. Its antigen is unknown. One base away there is no much larger clone; base qualities are not given. Library prep was done by RT-PCR. The run used a NextSeq 550. The raw public reads went through TCRdb reprocessing: fastp at Q25, MiXCR clone calling, in-frame beta chains kept. CDR3 protein sequences are deduplicated, and each keeps its most common genes and DNA. A total of about 150,000 distinct CDR3 sequences appear in this sample, 24% of them only once. Of the sample, around 26% is held by the ten largest clones.

The sequenced material came from blood, either unsorted or a sorted T cell fraction (not recorded which). The chain couples TRBV12-3 or TRBV12-4 to TRBJ1-5, with the D gene not clear enough to name. This TCR was recovered from a human donor who was either an allogeneic HSCT recipient or a stem cell or donor lymphocyte infusion donor (not recorded which). It is not recorded whose cells these are; they may come from a transplant donor. The CDR3 sequence is CASSLDVWTYRNQPQHF. The DNA reads as follows: TGTGCCAGCAGTTTAGACGTATGGACTTACCGCAATCAGCCCCAGCATTTT.